Following are 15 T cell receptor beta chains from one sample sequenced in a study of T cell repertoires in cytomegalovirus infection. For these receptors, no antigen is known. TCRdb called the reads again in MiXCR, with one record for every CDR3 protein. The sample yields roughly 800,000 distinct CDR3 sequences, 25% to 30% seen once. The source was cultured CD8+ T cells from PBMCs, collected from culture after CMV antigen stimulation. These receptors all come from a human donor in good health (CMV status not recorded). Some clones in this sample may be carry-over from other donors' samples.

In regard to this clonotype: The junction shows a germline mismatch at one end, possibly a read error. The chain is built from TRBV7-6 and TRBJ1-1, with D perhaps TRBD1 (5 bases). This CDR3 has 15 residues. Germline CDR1 is SGHVS and CDR2 is FNYEAQ. The CDR3 sequence is CTSSSPGASNTEAFF. DNA of the CDR3: TGTACCAGCAGCTCCCCCGGGGCTTCGAACACTGAAGCTTTCTTT.

This clonotype came up a few times. DNA of the CDR3: TGTGCCAGCAGCCCAAGGAGGGCTTTGACCTACGAGCAGTACTTC. Translation: CASSPRRALTYEQYF. The chain is built from TRBV6-5 and TRBJ2-7; D may be TRBD2 (6 bases). Germline V CDR1 and CDR2: MNHEY, SVGAGI. There are 15 residues in the CDR3. The V and J ends lost 6 bases and 2 bases respectively, with 17 bases between them.

There are a few counts of this clonotype. V usage is TRBV7-9 and J usage is TRBJ1-2; D may be TRBD1 (5 bases). V dropped 5 bases and J dropped 2 bases, with 15 bases sitting between them. Per germline, CDR1 SEHNR and CDR2 FQNEAQ (reference sequence). This CDR3 comprises 15 residues. The CDR3: CASSPEWGINYGYTF. DNA for the CDR3: TGTGCCAGCAGCCCCGAGTGGGGGATCAACTATGGCTACACCTTC.

This chain links TRBV7-2 with TRBJ2-2; tentative D call: TRBD2 (6 bases). Germline lookup yields CDR1 SGHTA and CDR2 FQGNSA. This CDR3 contains 18 residues. The V end was cut by 4 bases, the J end by 0 bases, with 18 bases between. CDR3 loop: CASSSPRSGYSNTGELFF. In nucleotides, the CDR3 is TGTGCCAGCAGCTCCCCGAGAAGCGGGTATTCGAACACCGGGGAGCTGTTTTTT.

The rearrangement joins TRBV28 to TRBJ2-1; 7 positions match TRBD2. V lost 8 bases to trimming and J lost 3 bases; unmatched junction nucleotides: 7. Germline loops: CDR1 MDHEN, CDR2 SYDVKM. This CDR3 has 14 amino acids. The CDR3: CASVGRGGYNEQFF. The CDR3 DNA is TGTGCCAGCGTTGGGAGGGGCGGCTACAATGAGCAGTTCTTC. Together with reference TRBV28 and TRBJ2-1, the CDR3 gives the full variable domain: DVKVTQSSRYLVKRTGEKVFLECVQDMDHENMFWYRQDPGLGLRLIYFSYDVKMKEKGDIPEGYSVSREKKERFSLILESASTNQTSMYLCASVGRGGYNEQFFGPGTRLTVL.

The chain combines TRBV6-4 with TRBJ2-3, with D unresolved. In germline, CDR1 is MRHNA, CDR2 SNTAGT. Trimming left V 6 bases short and J 0 bases short, with 16 bases between. The CDR3 spans 16 residues. The CDR3 DNA sequence: TGTGCCAGCAGCAGAGAGGCGGCCTCTAGCACAGATACGCAGTATTTT. The encoded protein is CASSREAASSTDTQYF.

This clonotype was seen a few times. The chain couples TRBV19 to TRBJ2-5; D may be TRBD1 (6 bases). V was shortened by 2 bases and J by 10 bases, with 14 bases between the two germline ends. There are 13 residues in the CDR3. Per the germline V gene, CDR1 is LNHDA and CDR2 is SQIVND (reference sequence). Written as DNA, the CDR3 is TGTGCCAGTAGTATACAGGGGCCCCGGGACCAGTACTTC. This translates into CASSIQGPRDQYF.

This rearrangement joins TRBV4-1 to TRBJ2-2; D might be TRBD1 (6 bases). Germline values: CDR1 MGHRA, CDR2 YSYEKL. The V gene lost 3 bases and the J gene lost 6 bases, with 35 bases spanning the gap. The CDR3 loop spans 22 amino acids. The CDR3 bases are TGCGCCAGCAGCCATCTATCCAGCCTTACAGGGAAGATTGCGTTATTATCCGGGGAGCTGTTTTTT. This encodes CASSHLSSLTGKIALLSGELFF.

A few counts support this clonotype. This chain uses TRBV28 with TRBJ2-7, with 7 bases that match TRBD2. V shed 3 bases, J shed 2 bases, and the junction held 4 bases outside the gene matches. Germline-derived CDR1 and CDR2 are MDHEN and SYDVKM. The CDR3 runs 14 residues. CDR3 bases: TGTGCCAGCAGTTTTGGGGGGGTCGCCTACGAGCAGTACGTC. Amino acid sequence: CASSFGGVAYEQYV.

The V call is TRBV6-1, the J call TRBJ1-1, with a possible D match to TRBD1 (6 bases). Germline CDR1 and CDR2: MNHNS and SASEGT. Trimming shortened V by 0 bases and J by 1 base, and 12 bases separated the two germline ends. The CDR3 totals 16 residues. Here the CDR3 reads CASSEAPGAQNTEAFF. CDR3 bases: TGTGCCAGCAGTGAAGCACCGGGGGCTCAGAACACTGAAGCTTTCTTT.

This clonotype was counted a few times. The V and J genes are TRBV27 and TRBJ1-2; unclear D gene. CDR1 and CDR2 from the germline V gene are MNHEY and SMNVEV (reference sequence). V lost 6 bases and J 3 bases, leaving 11 bases between the germline ends. The CDR3 length is 13 residues. DNA of the CDR3: TGTGCCAGCAGGGATGCAGCTGACTATGGCTACACCTTC. Amino acids: CASRDAADYGYTF.

This clonotype was detected ten times or more. The genes are TRBV7-2 and TRBJ2-7; no firm D call. The CDR3 spans 14 residues. V lost 1 base and J lost 0, with 7 bases in between. In germline, CDR1 is SGHTA, CDR2 FQGNSA. CDR3 nucleotides: TGTGCCAGCAGCTTAGGCGATAGCTCCTACGAGCAGTACGTC. Its protein is CASSLGDSSYEQYV.

The chain uses TRBV5-4 and TRBJ2-7, with D possibly matching TRBD1 (6 bases). CDR1 is SGHNT, CDR2 YYREEE, per germline (reference sequence). This CDR3 region has 15 residues. V lost 4 bases, J lost 2 bases, and 16 bases lay in between. CDR3 amino acids: CASSPPGQITYEQYF. In DNA, the CDR3 is TGTGCCAGCAGCCCCCCCGGACAGATCACCTACGAGCAGTACTTC.

There are a few counts of this clonotype. An end of the junction differs from the germline gene, which may be a read error. V usage is TRBV4-1 and J usage is TRBJ1-2; D is unresolved. This CDR3 spans 12 amino acids. The germline gives CDR1 MGHRA, CDR2 YSYEKL. The CDR3 spells CASSQESSPNAF. In DNA, the CDR3 is TGCGCCAGCAGCCAAGAGTCCTCCCCCAACGCCTTC.

J is TRBJ1-6 and V is TRBV20-1; D remains unclear. The CDR3 extends over 15 amino acids. CDR1 is DFQATT and CDR2 is SNEGSKA in the germline V gene (reference sequence). The V gene lost 2 bases and the J gene lost 6 bases, with 14 bases spanning the gap. This CDR3 reads CSARLRETFNSPLHF. CDR3 DNA sequence: TGCAGTGCTAGACTGCGGGAAACCTTTAATTCACCCCTCCACTTT.